This T cell receptor beta chain was captured in a study of T cells in Graves' hyperthyroidism and ophthalmopathy. No progression to ophthalmopathy during 18 months of follow-up defined stable disease. This clonotype was seen repeatedly, ten times or more. Researchers amplified the TCR beta CDR3 regions from RNA transcripts. A set of HTBI primers served as the primers for a first-round RT-PCR of the TCR CDR3. TCRdb ran MiXCR on the multiplex PCR reads and lists one entry per CDR3 protein. The sample lists about 210,000 distinct CDR3 sequences; 17% were seen once. This clonotype originated in a man between 50 and 59 years old with Graves' hyperthyroidism. Sequenced material: blood.

CDR3 residues: CSATEREASDTQYF. The DNA of the CDR3 is TGCAGTGCTACCGAGCGGGAGGCGAGCGATACGCAGTATTTT. The rearrangement uses TRBV20-1 and TRBJ2-3; TRBD2 matches 9 bases. The CDR3 loop spans 14 amino acids. V lost 4 bases and J lost 6; bases outside the gene matches: 8. Germline V gene lookup returns CDR1 DFQATT and CDR2 SNEGSKA (reference sequence).